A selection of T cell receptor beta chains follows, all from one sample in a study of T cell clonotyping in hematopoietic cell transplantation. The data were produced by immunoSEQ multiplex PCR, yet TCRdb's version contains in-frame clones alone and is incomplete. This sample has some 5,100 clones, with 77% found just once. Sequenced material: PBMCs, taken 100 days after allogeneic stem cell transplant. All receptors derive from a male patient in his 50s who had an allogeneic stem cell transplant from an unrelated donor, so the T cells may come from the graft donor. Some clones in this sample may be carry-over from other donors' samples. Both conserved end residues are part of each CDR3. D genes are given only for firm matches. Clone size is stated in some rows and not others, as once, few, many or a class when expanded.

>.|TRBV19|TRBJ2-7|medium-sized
CASSMTRVYEQYF
TGTGCCAGTAGTATGACACGAGTCTACGAGCAGTACTTC
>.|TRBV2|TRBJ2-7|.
CASSEVAGPSYEQYF
TGTGCCAGCAGTGAAGTTGCGGGACCCTCCTACGAGCAGTACTTC
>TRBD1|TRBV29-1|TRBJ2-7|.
CSVRDRGYEQYF
TGCAGCGTGAGGGACAGGGGGTACGAGCAGTACTTC
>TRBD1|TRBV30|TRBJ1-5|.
CAWAGGRNQPQHF
TGTGCCTGGGCAGGGGGCAGAAATCAGCCCCAGCATTTT
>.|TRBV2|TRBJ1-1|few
CASSSGQLSPAEASF
TGTGCCAGCAGTTCGGGGCAATTGTCTCCCGCTGAAGCTTCCTTT
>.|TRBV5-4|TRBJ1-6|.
CASGRGGDYNSPLHF
TGTGCCAGCGGAAGGGGGGGGGACTATAATTCACCCCTCCACTTT
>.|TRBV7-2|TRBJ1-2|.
CASSLESGVANYGYTF
TGTGCCAGCAGCTTAGAGTCAGGGGTTGCTAACTATGGCTACACCTTC
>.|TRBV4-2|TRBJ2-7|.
CASSQSSYEQYF
TGTGCCAGCAGCCAGAGCTCCTACGAGCAGTACTTC
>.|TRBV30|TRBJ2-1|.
CAWSAQRNNEQFF
TGTGCCTGGAGTGCCCAGCGGAACAATGAGCAGTTCTTC
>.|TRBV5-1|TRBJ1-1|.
CASSPGRQNTEAFF
TGCGCCAGCAGCCCCGGCAGACAGAACACTGAAGCTTTCTTT
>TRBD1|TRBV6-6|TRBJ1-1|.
CASSPTGGNTEAFF
TGTGCCAGCAGCCCTACAGGGGGGAACACTGAAGCTTTCTTT
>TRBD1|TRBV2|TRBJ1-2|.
CASRGQNYGYTF
TGTGCCAGCAGGGGACAGAACTATGGCTACACCTTC
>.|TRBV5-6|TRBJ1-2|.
CASSLWGYGYTF
TGTGCCAGCAGCTTGTGGGGCTATGGCTACACCTTC
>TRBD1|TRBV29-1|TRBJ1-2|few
CSAFRTGENGYTF
TGCAGCGCCTTTCGGACAGGGGAAAATGGCTACACCTTC
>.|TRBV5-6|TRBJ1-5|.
CASSLSSRSNQPQHF
TGTGCCAGCAGCTTATCCTCGCGGAGCAATCAGCCCCAGCATTTT
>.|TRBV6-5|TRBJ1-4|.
CASSYGGAANEKLFF
TGTGCCAGCAGTTACGGCGGGGCTGCTAATGAAAAACTGTTTTTT
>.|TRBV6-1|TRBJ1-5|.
CASSEGAGGNQPQHF
TGTGCCAGCAGTGAGGGGGCTGGGGGCAATCAGCCCCAGCATTTT
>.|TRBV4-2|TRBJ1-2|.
CASSQDLGVGYTF
TGTGCCAGCAGCCAAGATTTAGGAGTAGGCTACACCTTC
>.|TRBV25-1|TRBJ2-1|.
CASSTMGRVNEQFF
TGTGCCAGCAGTACTATGGGTAGGGTCAATGAGCAGTTCTTC
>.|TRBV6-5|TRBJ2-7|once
CASRDGTPYEQYF
TGTGCCAGCAGGGATGGGACACCATACGAGCAGTACTTC
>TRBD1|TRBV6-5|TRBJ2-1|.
CASSYATGDNEQFF
TGTGCCAGCAGTTACGCGACAGGGGACAATGAGCAGTTCTTC
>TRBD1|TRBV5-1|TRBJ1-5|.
CASSRTGRNQPQHF
TGCGCCAGCAGTCGGACAGGCCGTAATCAGCCCCAGCATTTT
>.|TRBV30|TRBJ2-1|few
CAWSGLVNEQFF
TGTGCCTGGTCAGGGCTGGTCAATGAGCAGTTCTTC
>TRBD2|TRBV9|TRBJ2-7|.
CASSVGSSGIHEQYF
TGTGCCAGCAGCGTAGGGTCCAGCGGGATCCACGAGCAGTACTTC
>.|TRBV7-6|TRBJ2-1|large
CASSSQGNSYNEQFF
TGTGCCAGCAGCTCACAGGGAAACTCCTACAATGAGCAGTTCTTC
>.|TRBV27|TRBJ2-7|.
CASRKEIGAFYEQYF
TGTGCCAGCCGCAAGGAGATCGGGGCTTTCTACGAGCAGTACTTC
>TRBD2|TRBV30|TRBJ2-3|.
CAWTRGDTQYF
TGTGCCTGGACGCGGGGGGATACGCAGTATTTT
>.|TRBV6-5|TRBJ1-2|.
CASSSTRTNYGYTF
TGTGCCAGCAGTTCCACCCGTACTAACTATGGCTACACCTTC
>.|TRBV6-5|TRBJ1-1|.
CASSYSGVLYTEAFF
TGTGCCAGCAGTTACTCAGGGGTTTTGTACACTGAAGCTTTCTTT
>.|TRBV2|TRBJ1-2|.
CASRPPAGVNYGYAF
TGTGCCAGCAGGCCCCCGGCAGGGGTTAACTATGGCTACGCCTTC
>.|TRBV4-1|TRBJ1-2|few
CASSQDGGQGRGYTF
TGCGCCAGCAGCCAAGATGGGGGGCAGGGGCGAGGCTACACCTTC
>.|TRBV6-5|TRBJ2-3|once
CASSQGLLADTQYF
TGTGCCAGCAGCCAGGGGCTATTGGCAGATACGCAGTATTTT
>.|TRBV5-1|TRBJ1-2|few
CASSLGAGVDGYGYTF
TGCGCCAGCAGCTTGGGGGCCGGGGTGGACGGCTATGGCTACACCTTC
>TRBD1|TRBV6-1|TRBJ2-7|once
CASTRDRLYEQYF
TGTGCCAGCACCCGGGACAGGTTGTACGAGCAGTACTTC
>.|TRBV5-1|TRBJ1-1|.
CASSGTVPNTEAFF
TGCGCCAGCAGCGGTACAGTACCGAACACTGAAGCTTTCTTT
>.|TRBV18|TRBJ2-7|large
CASSPEMVEQYF
TGTGCCAGCTCACCCGAAATGGTCGAGCAGTACTTC
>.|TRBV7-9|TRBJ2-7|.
CASSPWTATYEQYF
TGTGCCAGCAGCCCGTGGACAGCCACCTACGAGCAGTACTTC
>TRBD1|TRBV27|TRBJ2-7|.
CASSFAGTGRYEQYF
TGTGCCAGCAGTTTTGCCGGGACAGGGCGATACGAGCAGTACTTC
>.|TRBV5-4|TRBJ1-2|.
CASSLAGGSYGYTF
TGTGCCAGCAGCTTGGCCGGGGGGAGCTATGGCTACACCTTC
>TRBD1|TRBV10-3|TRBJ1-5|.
CATGRDSRSNQPQHF
TGTGCCACGGGCCGGGACAGTCGTAGCAATCAGCCCCAGCATTTT
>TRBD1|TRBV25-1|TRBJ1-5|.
CASSEWDTGQGSNQPQHF
TGTGCCAGCAGTGAATGGGACACGGGACAGGGAAGCAATCAGCCCCAGCATTTT
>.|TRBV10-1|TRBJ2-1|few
CASTDRPWARRPFF
TGCGCCAGCACCGATCGACCTTGGGCAAGGAGGCCGTTCTTC
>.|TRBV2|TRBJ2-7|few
CASSEAESRGEQYF
TGCGCCAGCAGTGAAGCGGAGTCTAGGGGAGAGCAGTACTTC
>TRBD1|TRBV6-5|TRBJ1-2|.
CASSRTGNYGYTF
TGTGCCAGCAGTCGGACAGGGAACTATGGCTACACCTTC
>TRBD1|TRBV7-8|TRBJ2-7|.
CASSLAGQGALYEQYF
TGTGCCAGCAGCTTAGCGGGACAGGGTGCCTTGTACGAGCAGTACTTC
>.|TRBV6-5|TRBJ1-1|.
CASSQGSEAFF
TGTGCCAGCAGCCAGGGATCTGAAGCTTTCTTT
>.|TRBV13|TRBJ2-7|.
CASSGTSYEQYF
TGTGCCAGCAGTGGGACTTCCTACGAGCAGTACTTC
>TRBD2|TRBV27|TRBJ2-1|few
CASSLVSGSFNEQFF
TGTGCCAGCAGTTTAGTTAGCGGGAGTTTTAATGAGCAGTTCTTC
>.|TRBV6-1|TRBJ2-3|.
CASSNTDTQYF
TGTGCCAGCAGTAACACAGATACGCAGTATTTT
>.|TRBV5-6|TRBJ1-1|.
CASSLGGGNTEAFF
TGTGCCAGCAGCTTGGGAGGGGGGAACACTGAAGCTTTCTTT
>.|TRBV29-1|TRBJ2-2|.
CSVEAGSGELFF
TGCAGCGTTGAAGCAGGGTCCGGGGAGCTGTTTTTT
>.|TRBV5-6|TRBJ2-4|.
CASSLSGLAKNIQYF
TGTGCCAGCAGCTTGTCGGGGCTGGCCAAAAACATTCAGTACTTC